This T cell receptor (beta chain) originates from a study of vaccination and CD4 T cells after COVID-19. Study overall: Blood was drawn a median roughly 67 days post second dose, range 14 to 241.

Study-wide results and caveats: A median approximately 86% of convalescent patients' SARS-CoV-2-reactive clones emerged only after vaccination.

Points on this clonotype: Its antigen is undetermined.

Treatment defined: roughly 10-day PBMC culture with coronavirus spike peptide pools or control peptides (ViraFEST assay). Unexposed donor CD4+ T cells predated the COVID-19 pandemic, collected 2011-2018. Cultures used two million PBMCs per well, about 9.9 IU/ml IL-2 and around 9.2 ug/ml peptides. V was trimmed by 4 bases and J by 5 bases, leaving 11 bases between them. The CDR3 spans 13 residues. Germline V gene sequence: CDR1 SEHNR, CDR2 FQNEAQ (reference sequence). Cultured CD4+ T cells had their DNA profiled by the Oncomine TCR Beta short-read assay. MiXCR was run by TCRdb on the PCR reads, yielding one entry per CDR3 protein. The data show about 4,500 distinct CDR3 sequences, with 50% to 80% seen just once and about 32% held by the top ten.

Sequencing input: CD4+ T cells from blood, cultured in vitro. This receptor was obtained from a human donor in good health. The chain recombines TRBV7-9 with TRBJ1-1; D ambiguous. The CDR3 here is CASSYEVGTEAFF. The CDR3 DNA follows: TGTGCCAGCAGCTACGAGGTGGGAACTGAAGCTTTCTTT.